This paragraph covers one TCR beta chain sequence. Antigen unknown. The data originate from a study of cytomegalovirus exposure and HLA in healthy donors. About the research overall: The roughly 700 first-cohort repertoires shared a platform with the 110 or so validation repertoires, as reported in a later analysis. Overall study results and limits: With high specificity and sensitivity, the classifier reportedly diagnosed cytomegalovirus status. The dataset shows that most TCR sequences were rare, while some public TCRs occurred in many donors.

The data were produced by immunoSEQ multiplex PCR, yet TCRdb's version contains in-frame clones alone and is incomplete. This table has 120,000 or so clones, roughly 90% appearing once. After removal of 10 bases from V and 4 bases from J, the junction contained 10 bases not matched to a gene. Looked up from germline, CDR1 is MNHEY and CDR2 is SVGAGI. The CDR3 length is 14 residues. The V gene is TRBV6-5, the J gene TRBJ2-7, with TRBD2 identical over 10 bases. Sample: PBMCs. This sequence originates from a woman in her twenties or thirties in good health and CMV-seropositive. CDR3 protein: CATSPTTSGYEQYF. Written as DNA, the CDR3 is TGTGCCACATCCCCCACGACTAGCGGGTACGAGCAGTACTTC.